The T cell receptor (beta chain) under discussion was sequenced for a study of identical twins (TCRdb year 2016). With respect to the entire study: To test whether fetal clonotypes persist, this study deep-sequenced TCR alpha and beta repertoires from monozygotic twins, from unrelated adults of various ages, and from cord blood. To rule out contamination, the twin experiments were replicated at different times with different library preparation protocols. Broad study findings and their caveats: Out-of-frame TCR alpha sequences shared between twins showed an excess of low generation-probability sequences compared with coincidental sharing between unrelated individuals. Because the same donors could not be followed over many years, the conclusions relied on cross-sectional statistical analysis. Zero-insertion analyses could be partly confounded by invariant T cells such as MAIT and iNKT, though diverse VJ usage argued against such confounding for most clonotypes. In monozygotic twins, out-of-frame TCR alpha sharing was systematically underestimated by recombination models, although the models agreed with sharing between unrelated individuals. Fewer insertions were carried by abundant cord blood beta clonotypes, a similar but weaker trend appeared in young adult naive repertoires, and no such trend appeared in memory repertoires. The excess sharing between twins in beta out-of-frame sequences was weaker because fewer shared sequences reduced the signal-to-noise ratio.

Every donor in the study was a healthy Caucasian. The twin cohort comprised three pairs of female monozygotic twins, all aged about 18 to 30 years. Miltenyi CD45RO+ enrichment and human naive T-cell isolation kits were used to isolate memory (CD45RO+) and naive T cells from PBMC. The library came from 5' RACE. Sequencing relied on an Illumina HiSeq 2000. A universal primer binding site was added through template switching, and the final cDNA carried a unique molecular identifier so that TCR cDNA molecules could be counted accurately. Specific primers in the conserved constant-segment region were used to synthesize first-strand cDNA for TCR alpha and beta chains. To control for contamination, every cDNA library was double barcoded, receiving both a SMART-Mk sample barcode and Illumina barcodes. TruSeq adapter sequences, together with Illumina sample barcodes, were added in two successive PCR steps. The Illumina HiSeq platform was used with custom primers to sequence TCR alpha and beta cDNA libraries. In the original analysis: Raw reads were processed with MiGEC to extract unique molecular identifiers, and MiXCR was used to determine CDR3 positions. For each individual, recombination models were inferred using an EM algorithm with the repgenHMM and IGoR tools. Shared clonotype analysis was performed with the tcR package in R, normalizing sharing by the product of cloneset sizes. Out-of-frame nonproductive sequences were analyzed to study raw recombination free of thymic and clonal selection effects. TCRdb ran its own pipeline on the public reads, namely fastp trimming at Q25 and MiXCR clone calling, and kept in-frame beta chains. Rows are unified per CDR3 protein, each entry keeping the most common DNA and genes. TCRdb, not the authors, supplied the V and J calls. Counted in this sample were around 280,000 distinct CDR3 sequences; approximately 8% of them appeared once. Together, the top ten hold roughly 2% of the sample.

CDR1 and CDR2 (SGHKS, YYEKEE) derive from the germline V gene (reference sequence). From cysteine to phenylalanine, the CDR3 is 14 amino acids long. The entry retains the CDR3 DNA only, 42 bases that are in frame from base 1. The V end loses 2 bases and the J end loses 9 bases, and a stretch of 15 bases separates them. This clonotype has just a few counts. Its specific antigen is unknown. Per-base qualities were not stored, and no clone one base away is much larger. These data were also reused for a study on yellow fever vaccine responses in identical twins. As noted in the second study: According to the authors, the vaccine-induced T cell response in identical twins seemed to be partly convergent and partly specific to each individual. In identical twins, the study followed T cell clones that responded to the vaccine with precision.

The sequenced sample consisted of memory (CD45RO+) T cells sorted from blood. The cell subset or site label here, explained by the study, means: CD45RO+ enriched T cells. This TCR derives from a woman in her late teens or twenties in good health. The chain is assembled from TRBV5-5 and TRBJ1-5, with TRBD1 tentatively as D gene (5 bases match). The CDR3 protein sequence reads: CASSFDGGTGPQHF. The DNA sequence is TGTGCCAGCAGCTTCGACGGAGGGACGGGGCCCCAGCATTTT.